The 30 T cell receptor beta chains given below trace back to one sample, sequenced in a study of blood T cell repertoires in COVID-19. Produced via immunoSEQ multiplex PCR; TCRdb's table is partial and in-frame only. The top ten clones hold around a fifth of a sample with some 50,000 clones, 65% to 85% of them seen once. The specimen sequenced was peripheral blood. The receptors stem from a human donor with active or convalescent COVID-19. The donor label of this sample is uncertain.

V gene TRBV7-9 combines with J gene TRBJ2-3; 9 positions match TRBD2. This CDR3 has 16 amino acids. The V gene end was trimmed by 3 bases and the J gene end by 3 bases; junction bases not matched to a gene: 7. CDR1 is SEHNR, CDR2 FQNEAQ, per germline (reference sequence). CDR3 sequence reads: CASSFFSGGITDTQYF. CDR3 coding DNA: TGTGCCAGCAGCTTTTTTAGCGGGGGAATAACAGATACGCAGTATTTT.

V and J are TRBV9 and TRBJ1-5; D gene ambiguous. This CDR3 region has 13 residues. With 0 bases removed from V and 4 bases from J, the gap between germline ends came to 5 bases. CDR1 is SGDLS and CDR2 is YYNGEE in the germline V gene. CDR3 nucleotide sequence: TGTGCCAGCAGCGTAGATGAGAATCAGCCCCAGCATTTT. This gives the protein CASSVDENQPQHF.

This chain uses TRBV19 with TRBJ1-1; 11 nucleotides match TRBD1. Germline assignment: CDR1 LNHDA and CDR2 SQIVND (reference sequence). This CDR3 is 16 amino acids long. V shed 5 bases and J 5 bases; nucleotides not matched to a gene: 10. The CDR3 nucleotides are TGTGCCAGTAGTGTCATTCCCGGGACAGGGGGAACTGAAGCTTTCTTT. It codes for CASSVIPGTGGTEAFF.

The chain employs TRBV4-1 and TRBJ2-7; D remains unclear. Germline CDR1 MGHRA, CDR2 YSYEKL. CDR3 length equals 15 residues. V was pared by 5 bases and J by 1 base, with 15 bases between. This chain's CDR3 is CASSEESTASYEQYF. The CDR3 nucleotides read TGCGCCAGCAGCGAGGAGTCCACCGCTTCCTACGAGCAGTACTTC.

This clone was seen a single time. The rearrangement uses TRBV19 and TRBJ2-3; D is ambiguous. CDR3 length equals 15 residues. Germline CDR1 LNHDA, CDR2 SQIVND (reference sequence). V lost 4 bases and J 3 bases, leaving 14 bases between the germline ends. The DNA of the CDR3 is TGTGCCAGTAGTACTCACCTCCCGCGGACAGATACGCAGTATTTT. Translating it yields CASSTHLPRTDTQYF.

The CDR3, as DNA: TGTGCCAGCAGCTTGGAGGCGGGACTCGCCGTGGGTGGTGAGCAGTTCTTC. Protein product: CASSLEAGLAVGGEQFF. This sequence joins TRBV5-4 and TRBJ2-1; perhaps TRBD2 as D (6 bases). This CDR3 has 17 residues. V was shortened by 0 bases and J by 9 bases, with 22 bases between the two germline ends. Germline CDR1 reads SGHNT; CDR2 reads YYREEE (reference sequence).

The chain links TRBV7-6 to TRBJ2-1; 9 positions agree with TRBD2. J gave up 8 bases and V 3 bases, and 5 bases lay outside the gene matches. The CDR3 extends over 14 amino acids. The V gene's germline CDR1 is SGHVS and CDR2 FNYEAQ. DNA for the CDR3: TGTGCCAGCAGCTTGGGACTAGCTACCCATGAGCAGTTCTTC. Its translation: CASSLGLATHEQFF. Full variable domain (outside the CDR3, taken from reference TRBV7-6 and TRBJ2-1): GAGVSQSPRYKVTKRGQDVALRCDPISGHVSLYWYRQALGQGPEFLTYFNYEAQQDKSGLPNDRFSAERPEGSISTLTIQRTEQRDSAMYRCASSLGLATHEQFFGPGTRLTVL.

The CDR3 DNA is TGTGCCTGGAGTGGACAGGGGAACTATGGCTACACCTTC. Protein: CAWSGQGNYGYTF. V usage is TRBV30 and J usage is TRBJ1-2, with 8 bases fitting TRBD1. Trimming at V came to 1 base and at J to 2 bases, leaving 0 bases not matched to a gene. Germline CDR1 GTSNPN, CDR2 SVGIG (reference sequence). The CDR3 length is 13 residues.

V gene TRBV7-2 combines with J gene TRBJ1-1; D is possibly TRBD1 (6 bases). This CDR3 has 15 residues. Deletions cut 4 bases from V and 4 bases from J, with 16 bases between. From germline, CDR1 is SGHTA and CDR2 FQGNSA. CDR3: CASSSLRKGGTEAFF. The CDR3, as DNA: TGTGCCAGCAGCTCCCTCCGCAAAGGGGGCACTGAAGCTTTCTTT.

This clone showed up just a few times. The chain is built from TRBV15 and TRBJ2-7, with TRBD2 identical over 8 bases. V gave up 0 bases and J gave up 3 bases; unmatched junction bases: 7. CDR3 size: 16 residues. Germline lookup yields CDR1 LNHNV and CDR2 YYDKDF (reference sequence). The CDR3 region has the DNA TGTGCCACCAGCAGAGATTATAGCGGGGTTAACTACGAGCAGTACTTC. Encoded protein: CATSRDYSGVNYEQYF.

This clone was counted a few times. V is TRBV3-1 (or the pseudogene TRBV3-2) and J is TRBJ2-1, with 12 nucleotides matching TRBD2. CDR3 size: 21 residues. Trimming took 2 bases from V and 6 from J; bases not matched to a gene: 20. Germline CDR1 LGHDT, CDR2 YNNKEL (reference sequence). DNA for the CDR3: TGTGCCAGCAGCCAACTCGCGGGGGGGACCTCTAGCGGGAGGGCCGTCAATGAGCAGTTCTTC. Protein product: CASSQLAGGTSSGRAVNEQFF.

V and J are TRBV9 and TRBJ1-4; D not certain. V shed 0 bases and J shed 7 bases, with 13 bases lying between them. CDR3 size: 15 residues. CDR1 and CDR2 (germline): SGDLS, YYNGEE. The CDR3 protein is CASSVARTGTEKLFF. CDR3 DNA: TGTGCCAGCAGCGTAGCCCGGACTGGCACTGAAAAACTGTTTTTT.

The chain recombines TRBV24-1 with TRBJ2-5, with TRBD2 matching over 11 bases. The CDR3 loop spans 16 amino acids. V shed 4 bases and J 2 bases; nucleotides not matched to a gene: 5. The germline CDR1 and CDR2 sequences are KGHDR and SFDVKD. The CDR3 nucleotides read TGTGCCACCAGTGAACTAGGGACTAGCGGACAAGAGACCCAGTACTTC. This encodes CATSELGTSGQETQYF.

The chain links TRBV9 to TRBJ2-3; tentatively, D is TRBD1 (6 bases). The CDR3 extends over 14 amino acids. Looked up from germline, CDR1 is SGDLS and CDR2 is YYNGEE. The V end lost 6 bases, the J end lost 4 bases, and 15 bases lay between the germline ends. This CDR3 reads CASILTGLADTQYF. The CDR3 nucleotides are TGTGCCAGCATCCTAACAGGGTTGGCAGATACGCAGTATTTT.

The genes are TRBV7-3 and TRBJ2-1; 8 bases align to TRBD2. Germline CDR1 reads SGHTA; CDR2 reads FQGTGA. CDR3 length equals 15 residues. The V gene end was trimmed by 2 bases and the J gene end by 6 bases; junction bases not matched to a gene: 6. CDR3 sequence: CASSLQAGVSNEQFF. Here the CDR3 DNA reads TGTGCCAGCAGCTTACAAGCGGGAGTAAGCAATGAGCAGTTCTTC.

The genes are TRBV4-3 and TRBJ2-5, with D maybe TRBD1 (6 bases). The CDR3 has 22 residues. V was cut by 4 bases and J by 3 bases, with 36 bases left in between. CDR1 LGHNA and CDR2 YSLEER come from the germline V gene. CDR3 sequence (DNA): TGCGCCAGCAGCCGCCTGGCCCCTCTTCTGGCCCTCCGGGACATCCTAAAAGAGACCCAGTACTTC. Protein: CASSRLAPLLALRDILKETQYF.

Only a few counts were recorded for this clone. This chain joins TRBV30 and TRBJ2-7, with TRBD1 as a possible D gene (6 bases). Germline V gene lookup returns CDR1 GTSNPN and CDR2 SVGIG (reference sequence). The V end was cut by 4 bases, the J end by 4 bases, with 11 bases between. The CDR3 contains 12 residues. CDR3 protein: CAWNPGAYEQYF. The DNA for the CDR3 is TGTGCCTGGAATCCAGGGGCTTACGAGCAGTACTTC.

This chain uses TRBV7-2 with TRBJ2-5, with 7 nucleotides matching TRBD2. The CDR3 contains 14 residues. Germline CDR1 reads SGHTA; CDR2 reads FQGNSA. The junction had 5 bases not matched to a gene; V was cut back by 3 bases and J by 4 bases. The CDR3 reads CASSLRRGVETQYF. In DNA, the CDR3 is TGTGCCAGCAGCTTGAGACGGGGGGTAGAGACCCAGTACTTC.

The chain is built from TRBV2 and TRBJ1-6; 8 nucleotides line up with TRBD1. The CDR3 runs 17 residues. The trim removed 6 bases at V and 1 base at J, leaving 8 bases unmatched. Germline V gives CDR1 SNHLY, CDR2 FYNNEI. The CDR3 nucleotides read TGTGCCAGCAGACATGGGACAGGACGGTCCTATAATTCACCCCTCCACTTT. Its protein product is CASRHGTGRSYNSPLHF.

The chain joins TRBV19 to TRBJ1-1, with TRBD1 as a possible D gene (6 bases). CDR1 and CDR2 (germline): LNHDA, SQIVND (reference sequence). CDR3 length equals 15 residues. V shed 7 bases and J shed 4 bases, with 19 bases lying between them. CDR3 in amino acids: CASNRGAKQGTEAFF. The CDR3 DNA is TGTGCCAGTAACCGGGGGGCAAAGCAGGGCACTGAAGCTTTCTTT. The whole variable domain, filled in from reference TRBV19 and TRBJ1-1, reads DGGITQSPKYLFRKEGQNVTLSCEQNLNHDAMYWYRQDPGQGLRLIYYSQIVNDFQKGDIAEGYSVSREKKESFPLTVTSAQKNPTAFYLCASNRGAKQGTEAFFGQGTRLTVV.

The gene calls are TRBV7-2 and TRBJ2-7; tentatively, D is TRBD1 (5 bases). V lost 3 bases and J lost 3, with 12 bases in between. Germline loops: CDR1 SGHTA, CDR2 FQGNSA. This CDR3 is 14 amino acids long. The CDR3 reads CASSFSPGHYEQYF. The CDR3, as DNA: TGTGCCAGCAGCTTTTCCCCAGGGCACTACGAGCAGTACTTC.

The gene calls are TRBV7-8 and TRBJ2-2, with 12 nucleotides matching TRBD2. CDR1 is SGHVS, CDR2 FQNEAQ, per germline. V lost 5 bases, J lost 5 bases, and 12 bases stayed unmatched. CDR3 length: 18 residues. CDR3 sequence (DNA): TGTGCCAGCAGCCCAACACGTCCGGGACTAGCGGGTACCGGGGAGCTGTTTTTT. Its protein product is CASSPTRPGLAGTGELFF.

The chain has TRBV3-1 (or the pseudogene TRBV3-2) and TRBJ2-2, with D perhaps matching TRBD2 (6 bases). The germline V gene encodes CDR1 LGHDT and CDR2 YNNKEL (reference sequence). This CDR3 contains 17 residues. The V gene lost 1 base and the J gene lost 4 bases, with 16 bases spanning the gap. The CDR3 protein is CASSQAGLGRGTGELFF. CDR3 DNA: TGTGCCAGCAGCCAAGCGGGCTTGGGGCGGGGCACCGGGGAGCTGTTTTTT.

J is TRBJ1-1 and V is TRBV10-3, with TRBD1 matching 7 bases. CDR1 is ENHRY, CDR2 SYGVKD, per germline. With V trimmed by 6 bases and J by 3 bases, 10 bases remained unmatched. The CDR3 runs 15 residues. CDR3 nucleotide sequence: TGTGCCATCAGGTCCGACAGACAGGGAGACACTGAAGCTTTCTTT. Translating gives CAIRSDRQGDTEAFF.

The chain uses TRBV5-8 and TRBJ1-2; D gene ambiguous. CDR1 is SGHTS, CDR2 YDEGEE, per germline. Trimming left V 6 bases short and J 4 bases short, with 16 bases between. The CDR3 extends over 14 amino acids. CDR3 DNA: TGTGCCAGCACCGTTGAGGGCGCAGGCTATGGCTACACCTTC. Translated, it gives CASTVEGAGYGYTF.

This chain connects TRBV3-1 (or the pseudogene TRBV3-2) to TRBJ2-3; D is possibly TRBD1 (5 bases). CDR1 and CDR2 from the germline V gene are LGHDT and YNNKEL (reference sequence). V dropped 1 base and J dropped 4 bases, with 9 bases sitting between them. CDR3 size: 14 residues. CDR3 nucleotide sequence: TGTGCCAGCAGCCAAGGACAGTTTGCAGATACGCAGTATTTT. Translation: CASSQGQFADTQYF.

This clone was observed a handful of times. The chain has TRBV27 and TRBJ2-7, with 7 nucleotides matching TRBD1. This CDR3 comprises 15 residues. Germline CDR1 and CDR2: MNHEY and SMNVEV (reference sequence). J lost 3 bases, V lost 7 bases, and 12 bases had no gene match. In nucleotides, the CDR3 is TGTGCCAGCACCCTTAAACCGGGACAGAGCTACGAGCAGTACTTC. This gives the protein CASTLKPGQSYEQYF.

The rearrangement uses TRBV5-1 and TRBJ1-2; D unclear. Germline V CDR1 and CDR2: SGHRS, YFSETQ. The V end lost 2 bases, the J end lost 7 bases, and 15 bases lay between the germline ends. CDR3 length: 14 residues. This CDR3 is CASSLQEGSGGYTF. CDR3 DNA: TGCGCCAGCAGCTTACAAGAGGGCTCAGGTGGCTACACCTTC.

V and J are TRBV7-8 and TRBJ2-2, with 11 nucleotides matching TRBD1. The CDR3 extends over 16 amino acids. Germline CDR1 and CDR2: SGHVS and FQNEAQ. The junction had 8 bases not matched to a gene; V was cut back by 5 bases and J by 6 bases. The CDR3: CASSPRTGGAAGELFF. DNA of the CDR3: TGTGCCAGCAGCCCTCGGACAGGGGGCGCGGCCGGGGAGCTGTTTTTT.

V is TRBV28 and J is TRBJ1-2, with D perhaps TRBD1 (5 bases). The V end was cut by 6 bases, the J end by 11 bases, with 16 bases between. Germline CDR1 and CDR2: MDHEN and SYDVKM. The CDR3 length is 12 residues. The chain's CDR3 is CASSSSGGSYTF. The CDR3 coding sequence is TGTGCCAGCAGCTCCTCCGGGGGTTCGTACACCTTC.